This T cell receptor (beta chain) derives from a study of early T cells in non-severe SARS-CoV-2 infection. The overall study: The sequenced material was bulk RNA from unsorted whole blood, and its chains were unpaired.

Notes on the study in general: In VDJdb matching, anti-spike CD8 responses were favored while private and CD4 specificities went missing.

Unique molecular identifiers were added to individual cDNA molecules. TCRdb re-derived calls from the 5' RACE reads in MiXCR, one entry per CDR3 protein. The data show 55,000 to 65,000 distinct CDR3 sequences, 8% to 9.5% seen once. With respect to this clonotype: Antigen unknown.

The specimen sequenced was whole blood. The TCR comes from an adult who was a healthcare worker with PCR-confirmed SARS-CoV-2 infection or an uninfected control (not recorded which).

This CDR3 reads CSVAGTNTRDEQFF. The CDR3 nucleotides are TGCAGCGTGGCAGGGACTAACACAAGGGATGAGCAGTTCTTC. The rearrangement joins TRBV29-1 to TRBJ2-1; 7 bases map to TRBD2. The CDR3 covers 14 residues. Looked up from germline, CDR1 is SQVTM and CDR2 is ANQGSEA. The ends lost 6 bases at V and 8 bases at J; junction bases unmatched: 13.